These 20 T cell receptor beta chains came from one sample sequenced in a study of CD8+ T cells in alopecia areata. TCR sequencing used cDNA made by reverse transcription of extracted RNA. Generated by immunoSEQ multiplex PCR, the TCRdb table keeps only in-frame clones and is missing some. This table has fewer than 200,000 clones, roughly 70% appearing once. The material was CD8+ T cells sorted from blood, obtained at week 0. The receptor set was obtained from a human donor with alopecia areata.

The chain has TRBV2 and TRBJ2-6, with 9 bases lining up with TRBD1. There are 16 residues in the CDR3. J gave up 0 bases and V 9 bases, and 6 bases lay outside the gene matches. CDR1 and CDR2 from the germline V gene are SNHLY and FYNNEI. CDR3 amino acids: CARRDRDSSGANVLTF. The CDR3 bases are TGTGCCAGAAGGGACAGGGATAGCTCTGGGGCCAACGTCCTGACTTTC. Based on the CDR3 plus reference TRBV2 and TRBJ2-6, the full variable domain is EPEVTQTPSHQVTQMGQEVILRCVPISNHLYFYWYRQILGQKVEFLVSFYNNEISEKSEIFDDQFSVERPDGSNFTLKIRSTKLEDSAMYFCARRDRDSSGANVLTFGAGSRLTVL.

The chain has TRBV2 and TRBJ2-5, with D perhaps given as TRBD1 or TRBD2 (5 bases each). The CDR3 runs 12 residues. CDR1 SNHLY and CDR2 FYNNEI come from the germline V gene. The V end was cut by 8 bases, the J end by 0 bases, with 7 bases between. CDR3 DNA sequence: TGTGCCAGCCAGGGAGACCAAGAGACCCAGTACTTC. It is translated as CASQGDQETQYF.

The J gene is TRBJ2-7, the V gene TRBV5-4, with D unclear. V dropped 3 bases and J dropped 5 bases, with 18 bases sitting between them. This CDR3 is built from 15 residues. Germline CDR1 and CDR2: SGHNT and YYREEE (reference sequence). DNA of the CDR3: TGTGCCAGCAGCTCAGAGGACGGCCCGAAGGACGAGCAGTACTTC. Translation: CASSSEDGPKDEQYF. Based on the CDR3 plus reference TRBV5-4 and TRBJ2-7, the full variable domain is ETGVTQSPTHLIKTRGQQVTLRCSSQSGHNTVSWYQQALGQGPQFIFQYYREEENGRGNFPPRFSGLQFPNYSSELNVNALELDDSALYLCASSSEDGPKDEQYFGPGTRLTVT.

This clone was counted a few times. The genes are TRBV29-1 and TRBJ2-7; possibly TRBD1 for D (6 bases). Between the trimmed V and J ends, which lost 3 bases and 4 bases, there was a span of 13 bases. Germline CDR1 SQVTM, CDR2 ANQGSEA. The CDR3 loop spans 13 amino acids. The CDR3 protein is CSVEWDIPYEQYF. The CDR3 region has the DNA TGCAGCGTTGAGTGGGACATACCATACGAGCAGTACTTC.

On this clone: Other DNA sequences in the same sample also yield this CDR3. The gene calls are TRBV30 and TRBJ1-5, with a weak D call TRBD1 (5 bases). Looked up from germline, CDR1 is GTSNPN and CDR2 is SVGIG (reference sequence). Trimming took off 4 bases at V and 6 bases at J, with 10 bases between the two ends. The CDR3 is 12 residues long. The chain's CDR3 is CAWNGAGQPQHF. DNA of the CDR3: TGTGCCTGGAACGGGGCGGGTCAGCCCCAGCATTTT.

The chain joins TRBV7-3 to TRBJ2-1; D not certain. Trimming removed 5 bases at V and 0 bases at J, with 11 bases between. Germline V lookup: CDR1 SGHTA, CDR2 FQGTGA. The CDR3 runs to 15 residues. CDR3: CASSPTTSSYNEQFF. As DNA, the CDR3 is TGTGCCAGCAGCCCTACGACGAGCTCCTACAATGAGCAGTTCTTC. Full variable domain (outside the CDR3, taken from reference TRBV7-3 and TRBJ2-1): GAGVSQTPSNKVTEKGKYVELRCDPISGHTALYWYRQSLGQGPEFLIYFQGTGAADDSGLPNDRFFAVRPEGSVSTLKIQRTERGDSAVYLCASSPTTSSYNEQFFGPGTRLTVL.

By share of the sample, this clone is medium-sized (0.01 to 0.1%). The sample carries other DNA sequences with the same CDR3. This chain's CDR3 is CSVEPSLDTEAFF. CDR3 nucleotides: TGCAGCGTTGAACCCTCATTAGATACCGAAGCTTTCTTT. The chain is built from TRBV29-1 and TRBJ1-1; D is uncertain. Germline CDR1 reads SQVTM; CDR2 reads ANQGSEA. This CDR3 spans 13 amino acids. V gave up 2 bases and J gave up 8 bases, with 15 bases separating them.

This rearrangement joins TRBV4-1 to TRBJ2-3; D uncertain. Trimming removed 3 bases at V and 6 bases at J, with 7 bases between. From germline, CDR1 is MGHRA and CDR2 YSYEKL. The CDR3 runs 12 residues. This chain's CDR3 is CASSHIGDTQYF. Here the CDR3 DNA reads TGCGCCAGCAGCCACATCGGGGATACGCAGTATTTT.

The rearrangement links TRBV27 to TRBJ1-5; D gene ambiguous. This CDR3 has 12 residues. Germline CDR1 reads MNHEY; CDR2 reads SMNVEV (reference sequence). V lost 5 bases and J 9 bases, leaving 11 bases between the germline ends. The CDR3 here is CASSAPGWPQHF. As DNA, the CDR3 is TGTGCCAGCAGTGCCCCGGGGTGGCCCCAGCATTTT.

The V gene is TRBV27, the J gene TRBJ1-1, with D possibly being TRBD1 (6 bases). Trimming removed 5 bases from V and 4 bases from J, with 11 bases in between. Looked up from germline, CDR1 is MNHEY and CDR2 is SMNVEV (reference sequence). The CDR3 consists of 13 residues. The CDR3 is CASSPPRGTEAFF. The CDR3 coding sequence is TGTGCCAGCAGTCCCCCCAGGGGCACTGAAGCTTTCTTT.

This rearrangement joins TRBV30 to TRBJ1-2; TRBD1 matches 8 bases. The CDR3 length is 14 residues. Germline-derived CDR1 and CDR2 are GTSNPN and SVGIG (reference sequence). V dropped 7 bases and J dropped 4; count of bases not matched to a gene: 11. CDR3 region: CASNPGGGGYGYTF. DNA for the CDR3: TGTGCCTCAAATCCAGGGGGCGGAGGCTATGGCTACACCTTC. Combining the CDR3 with reference TRBV30 and TRBJ1-2 gives the whole variable domain SQTIHQWPATLVQPVGSPLSLECTVEGTSNPNLYWYRQAAGRGLQLLFYSVGIGQISSEVPQNLSASRPQDRQFILSSKKLLLSDSGFYLCASNPGGGGYGYTFGSGTRLTVV.

The rearrangement links TRBV29-1 to TRBJ1-1; D gene ambiguous. V dropped 3 bases and J dropped 2 bases, with 7 bases sitting between them. Germline CDR1 reads SQVTM; CDR2 reads ANQGSEA. CDR3 length: 12 amino acids. This CDR3 is CSVDSENTEAFF. For the CDR3, the DNA is TGCAGCGTTGATTCGGAAAACACTGAAGCTTTCTTT.

The V gene is TRBV4-2, the J gene TRBJ1-1; D ambiguous. The CDR3 runs to 14 residues. Germline CDR1 reads LGHNA; CDR2 reads YNFKEQ. The V end was cut by 1 base, the J end by 1 base, with 7 bases between. The CDR3 reads CASSQVSGNTEAFF. The CDR3 DNA reads TGTGCCAGCAGCCAAGTGAGCGGGAACACTGAAGCTTTCTTT.

This clone was seen a few times. V is TRBV5-8 and J is TRBJ2-7; 9 bases align to TRBD1. Germline trimming cut 2 bases from V and 6 bases from J; bases unmatched to any gene: 9. Germline V gene data show CDR1 as SGHTS and CDR2 as YDEGEE. The CDR3 is made up of 15 amino acids. The CDR3 DNA is TGTGCCAGCAGCTTTTGGGGACAGGGACTCAGCGAGCAGTACTTC. Amino acids: CASSFWGQGLSEQYF.

The chain combines TRBV4-2 with TRBJ1-6; the D gene is possibly TRBD1 (5 bases). This CDR3 is 15 amino acids long. Trimming pared 4 bases from V and 7 bases from J, leaving 14 bases between. In germline, CDR1 is LGHNA, CDR2 YNFKEQ. CDR3 in amino acids: CASSLNSRGNSPLHF. CDR3 sequence (DNA): TGTGCCAGCAGCCTTAACTCACGGGGGAATTCACCCCTCCACTTT.

The V gene is TRBV27, the J gene TRBJ2-7; D is undetermined. Germline V CDR1 and CDR2: MNHEY, SMNVEV (reference sequence). The CDR3 extends over 12 amino acids. V was pared by 6 bases and J by 5 bases, with 11 bases between. DNA for the CDR3: TGTGCCAGCAGACCCGAACAACACGAGCAGTACTTC. Protein sequence: CASRPEQHEQYF.

The chain combines TRBV29-1 with TRBJ2-7, with D possibly being TRBD2 (6 bases). The CDR3 covers 11 residues. CDR1 and CDR2 from the germline V gene are SQVTM and ANQGSEA. Trimming stripped 7 bases from V and 5 bases from J, with 12 bases between. The CDR3 DNA reads TGCAGCGGACGCGCGGGGCACGAGCAGTACTTC. It encodes CSGRAGHEQYF.

This chain connects TRBV9 to TRBJ1-1; TRBD1 matches 7 bases. The germline gives CDR1 SGDLS, CDR2 YYNGEE. The CDR3 sequence is 12 residues long. With V trimmed by 5 bases and J by 4 bases, 2 bases remained unmatched. The CDR3 is CASRSGGTEAFF. The CDR3 DNA sequence: TGTGCCAGCAGGTCAGGGGGCACTGAAGCTTTCTTT.

The chain carries TRBV15 and TRBJ1-5; 9 positions match TRBD1. Germline V gene data show CDR1 as LNHNV and CDR2 as YYDKDF (reference sequence). V was pared by 5 bases and J by 7 bases, with 3 bases of the junction left unmatched. This CDR3 comprises 13 residues. The CDR3 loop reads CATSGTGSQPQHF. The CDR3 DNA sequence: TGTGCCACCAGCGGGACAGGGTCCCAGCCCCAGCATTTT.

This chain links TRBV7-2 with TRBJ1-5; D may be TRBD1 (5 bases). Trimming left V 1 base short and J 6 bases short, with 10 bases between. There are 14 residues in the CDR3. Per germline, CDR1 SGHTA and CDR2 FQGNSA. This CDR3 is CASSLEGLSQPQHF. The DNA for the CDR3 is TGTGCCAGCAGCTTAGAGGGGCTAAGTCAGCCCCAGCATTTT.